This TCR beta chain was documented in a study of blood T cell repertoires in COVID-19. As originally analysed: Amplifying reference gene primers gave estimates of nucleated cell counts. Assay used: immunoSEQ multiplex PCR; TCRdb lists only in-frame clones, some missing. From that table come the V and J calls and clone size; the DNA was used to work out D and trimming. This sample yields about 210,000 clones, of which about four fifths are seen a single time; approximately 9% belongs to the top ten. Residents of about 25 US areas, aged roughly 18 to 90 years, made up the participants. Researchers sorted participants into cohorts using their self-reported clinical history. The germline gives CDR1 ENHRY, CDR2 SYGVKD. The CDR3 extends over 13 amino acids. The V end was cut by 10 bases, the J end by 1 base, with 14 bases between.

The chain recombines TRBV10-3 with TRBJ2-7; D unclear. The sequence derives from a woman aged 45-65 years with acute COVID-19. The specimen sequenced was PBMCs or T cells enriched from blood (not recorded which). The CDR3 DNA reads TGTGCCACCAGGAATAGCCAGTCCTACGAGCAGTACTTC. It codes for CATRNSQSYEQYF.